This T cell receptor beta chain was profiled in a study of T cell responses to AZD1222 COVID-19 vaccine. Findings and caveats of the study: Only five to seven AZD1222 recipients tested seropositive at baseline. Vaccination with two AZD1222 doses was followed by a rise in Spike-specific TCR breadth and depth. The repertoires were collected only after the peak T cell response. A mostly white British donor set with more females was recruited, and clonal diversity was possibly underestimated.

Note on this clone: Its target is unknown.

Assay used: immunoSEQ multiplex PCR; TCRdb lists only in-frame clones, some missing. The data hold some 100,000 clones, with roughly 92% observed a single time. The CDR3 covers 16 residues. The receptor comes from an adult who received the AZD1222 COVID-19 vaccine. Sample: peripheral blood, taken 28 days after the second AZD1222 dose. The chain carries TRBV21-1 and TRBJ2-7; the table names TRBD1, a call not compared with the DNA. TRBV21-1 is noted as a pseudogene. The CDR3 region has the DNA TGTGCCAGCAGCCAGAAACTCGGGACAGGAGCCTACGAGCAGTACTTC. This encodes CASSQKLGTGAYEQYF.